The text below deals with one T cell receptor beta chain. Original handling: Reference gene primers were amplified, and this amplification served to estimate nucleated cell counts. Only in-frame clones appear in the TCRdb table, and some are missing; sequencing was by immunoSEQ multiplex PCR. That table gives V, J and clone size, and the DNA gave D and trimming. The data hold over 90,000 clones, with around 72% observed a single time. This sample stems from a study of blood T cell repertoires in COVID-19. Study-wide background: The analysed material was cDNA or gDNA that came from T cells, B-cell-depleted T cells, or PBMCs.

The length of the CDR3 is 19 residues. Per the germline V gene, CDR1 is LNHDA and CDR2 is SQIVND (reference sequence). V lost 1 base, J lost 5 bases, and 10 bases stayed unmatched. One Seattle source followed patients from active infection through their disease course. The sample consisted of peripheral blood. This receptor was identified in a man aged 65-85 years with COVID-19, enrolled during active disease. The chain is built from TRBV19 and TRBJ2-2; 13 bases are a match to TRBD2. The CDR3 loop reads CASSIAVSLAGGGTGELFF. The CDR3 nucleotides read TGTGCCAGTAGTATAGCCGTCTCACTAGCGGGAGGGGGAACCGGGGAGCTGTTTTTT.